The following is a T cell receptor beta chain sequence with its context. The antigen is not known. TCRB transcripts that were expressed got sequenced, as all of the isolated RNA had been reverse transcribed. The repertoire was sequenced with immunoSEQ multiplex PCR; TCRdb's copy has only in-frame clones and lacks some. The sample lists approximately 50,000 clones, roughly 39% seen once, with roughly 1.5% in the top ten. This entry comes from a study of beta chain features in type 1 diabetes. Across the whole study: Healthy donors and patients had similar age, gender and cell yields.

Study-level findings and limits: TCRB CDR3s from Type 1 diabetes patients were moderately but significantly shorter in all four CD4+ subsets.

The sequenced sample was Tregs from blood. This clonotype was obtained from a man aged 25-45 years with type 1 diabetes.

The CDR3, as DNA: TGTGCCAGTAGTGGGACAGGGCACGGGTCGTCCTACGAGCAGTACTTC. This gives the protein CASSGTGHGSSYEQYF. J is TRBJ2-7 and V is TRBV19, with 9 bases lining up with TRBD1. The trim removed 5 bases at V and 1 base at J, leaving 9 bases unmatched. Germline V gene lookup returns CDR1 LNHDA and CDR2 SQIVND (reference sequence). The CDR3 covers 16 residues. The full variable domain, its missing parts supplied by reference TRBV19 and TRBJ2-7, is DGGITQSPKYLFRKEGQNVTLSCEQNLNHDAMYWYRQDPGQGLRLIYYSQIVNDFQKGDIAEGYSVSREKKESFPLTVTSAQKNPTAFYLCASSGTGHGSSYEQYFGPGTRLTVT.